This TCR beta chain came from a study of blood T cell repertoires in COVID-19. Across the whole study: The United States, Italy and Spain were the sources of the acute and convalescent COVID-19 samples.

Germline CDR1 reads LGHNA; CDR2 reads YNFKEQ. CDR3 length equals 18 residues. Trimming stripped 2 bases from V and 6 bases from J, with 24 bases between. The study assigned cohorts using participant-reported clinical history. In the study's own analysis: Cell counts per sample came from amplifying reference gene primers. This table comes from immunoSEQ multiplex PCR, and its TCRdb copy is limited to in-frame clones, with some not included. V, J and clone size were drawn from that table, and D and trimming were deduced from the DNA. The sample yields some 250,000 clones, over 85% seen once. Specimen: PBMCs or T cells enriched from blood (not recorded which). The sequence came from a woman aged 25 to 39 with acute COVID-19. The chain recombines TRBV4-2 with TRBJ2-3, with a possible D match to TRBD2 (7 bases). The DNA of the CDR3 is TGTGCCAGCAGCCAAACGGCGGGGGCCTTTAACCTTGCGGATACGCAGTATTTT. This sequence encodes CASSQTAGAFNLADTQYF.